What follows are 21 T cell receptor beta chains derived from one specimen sequenced in a study of CD8+ T cells in alopecia areata. Specified treatment: oral pan-JAK inhibitor, 5-10 mg twice daily. Sequencing relied on a cDNA template that was reverse transcribed from extracted RNA. Method: immunoSEQ multiplex PCR; TCRdb's copy keeps in-frame clones and lacks some. Among 95,000 to 100,000 clones listed, 55% to 75% were seen once. Sequences were derived from CD8+ T cells sorted from blood, sampled at approximately week 60, from a patient treated with tofacitinib. The receptors were gathered from a human donor with alopecia areata.

There are a few counts of this clone. The V call is TRBV6-6, the J call TRBJ1-1; 8 nucleotides align to TRBD1. Germline CDR1 and CDR2: MNHNY and SVGAGI (reference sequence). V shed 5 bases, J shed 5 bases, and the junction held 7 bases outside the gene matches. This CDR3 contains 14 residues. The DNA for the CDR3 is TGTGCCAGCAGTATAGCGACAGGGGCGACTGAAGCTTTCTTT. Translated, it gives CASSIATGATEAFF.

This rearrangement joins TRBV4-1 to TRBJ1-2; maybe TRBD1 (5 bases). CDR1 is MGHRA, CDR2 YSYEKL, per germline. V was pared by 1 base and J by 3 bases, with 6 bases between. This CDR3 comprises 13 residues. The CDR3 DNA follows: TGCGCCAGCAGCCAAGTGGGGGACTATGGCTACACCTTC. Its protein is CASSQVGDYGYTF.

Only a few counts were recorded for this clone. V is TRBV15 and J is TRBJ1-2; 9 bases match TRBD1. This CDR3 contains 18 residues. After removal of 5 bases from V and 2 bases from J, the junction contained 15 bases not matched to a gene. Germline V gene sequence: CDR1 LNHNV, CDR2 YYDKDF (reference sequence). The CDR3 nucleotides read TGTGCCACCAGCCCGATACAGGGGGCGTCAATAGCGAACTATGGCTACACCTTC. This codes for CATSPIQGASIANYGYTF.

The CDR3 loop reads CASSLGSNEKLFF. The CDR3 bases are TGTGCCAGCAGCTTAGGATCTAATGAAAAACTGTTTTTT. V is TRBV7-9 and J is TRBJ1-4, with D unclear. In germline, CDR1 is SEHNR, CDR2 FQNEAQ (reference sequence). The CDR3 is made up of 13 amino acids. Trimming left V 1 base short and J 3 bases short, with 3 bases between.

J is TRBJ2-5 and V is TRBV13; D is unclear. V was clipped by 3 bases and J by 3 bases, with 11 bases between them. Germline V gives CDR1 PRHDT, CDR2 FYEKMQ (reference sequence). The CDR3 runs 14 residues. The CDR3 is CASSFGGSEETQYF. The CDR3, as DNA: TGTGCCAGCAGCTTCGGCGGATCTGAAGAGACCCAGTACTTC.

This clone was counted a single time. The chain carries TRBV5-6 and TRBJ2-2, with D unresolved. Germline values: CDR1 SGHDT, CDR2 YYEEEE. The CDR3 covers 14 residues. Trimming took 0 bases from V and 4 from J, leaving 7 bases between them. This chain's CDR3 is CASSLGLGTGELFF. In DNA form, the CDR3 reads TGTGCCAGCAGCTTGGGACTGGGCACCGGGGAGCTGTTTTTT.

CDR3 in DNA: TGTGCCAGCAGCTTACTAGGCCGCTCCTACGAGCAGTACTTC. Translated, it gives CASSLLGRSYEQYF. The chain links TRBV7-2 to TRBJ2-7; D gene ambiguous. V lost 2 bases, J lost 0 bases, and 8 bases lay in between. The CDR3 is 14 residues long. The germline gives CDR1 SGHTA, CDR2 FQGNSA.

The rearrangement uses TRBV4-1 and TRBJ2-5; 8 nucleotides line up with TRBD2. The junction had 7 bases not matched to a gene; V was cut back by 0 bases and J by 1 base. The CDR3 loop spans 17 amino acids. The germline V gene has CDR1 MGHRA and CDR2 YSYEKL. CDR3 sequence reads: CASSQDVGGEIQETQYF. In DNA form, the CDR3 reads TGCGCCAGCAGCCAAGACGTCGGGGGGGAAATCCAAGAGACCCAGTACTTC.

This sequence joins TRBV2 and TRBJ1-1; D remains unclear. From germline, CDR1 is SNHLY and CDR2 FYNNEI. The CDR3 sequence is 10 residues long. Trimming removed 6 bases from V and 8 bases from J, with 7 bases in between. The CDR3 is CASRGSEAFF. DNA of the CDR3: TGTGCCAGCAGAGGATCCGAAGCTTTCTTT.

This clone has more than one count but fewer than ten. The V gene is TRBV12-5, the J gene TRBJ2-5; D is possibly TRBD1 (5 bases). Trimming left V 1 base short and J 5 bases short, with 11 bases between. This CDR3 is 14 amino acids long. Germline CDR1 and CDR2: LGHNT and FRNRAP. CDR3 residues: CASGLETGWETQYF. In nucleotides, the CDR3 is TGTGCTAGTGGTTTGGAAACAGGATGGGAGACCCAGTACTTC.

The chain links TRBV11-3 to TRBJ2-2; TRBD1 agrees at 9 bases. Trimming cost V 5 bases and J 5 bases; bases outside gene matches: 9. The germline gives CDR1 SGHNT, CDR2 YENEEA. The CDR3 spans 16 residues. The CDR3 DNA reads TGTGCCAGCAGCACCACAGGGGGCCTCAAGACCGGGGAGCTGTTTTTT. Its translation: CASSTTGGLKTGELFF.

V gene TRBV27 combines with J gene TRBJ1-2, with D possibly matching TRBD1 (5 bases). Trimming removed 5 bases from V and 7 bases from J, with 14 bases in between. Germline V gives CDR1 MNHEY, CDR2 SMNVEV (reference sequence). The CDR3 has 13 amino acids. The CDR3 nucleotides are TGTGCCAGCAGTCCAGGGCCAGGTTTTGGCTACACCTTC. Translating gives CASSPGPGFGYTF.

The chain links TRBV6-6 to TRBJ2-7; TRBD1 might be the D (6 bases). The germline V gene encodes CDR1 MNHNY and CDR2 SVGAGI (reference sequence). V dropped 5 bases and J dropped 3 bases, with 11 bases sitting between them. The CDR3 is 13 amino acids. The CDR3 bases are TGTGCCAGCAGTGAGGACAGCGGCTACGAGCAGTACTTC. Its protein product is CASSEDSGYEQYF.

This chain uses TRBV5-6 with TRBJ2-7, with a possible D match to TRBD1 (6 bases). The CDR3 loop spans 16 amino acids. The germline V gene has CDR1 SGHDT and CDR2 YYEEEE. V dropped 4 bases and J dropped 0 bases, with 17 bases sitting between them. The CDR3 nucleotides read TGTGCCAGCAGCCAGGGGTGGGTCGCGAGCTCCTACGAGCAGTACTTC. Residues: CASSQGWVASSYEQYF.

This chain links TRBV29-1 with TRBJ1-1; the D gene is possibly TRBD1 (6 bases). Per the germline V gene, CDR1 is SQVTM and CDR2 is ANQGSEA. Trimming left V 1 base short and J 3 bases short, with 9 bases between. This CDR3 is built from 13 residues. CDR3 sequence: CSVEGTDYTEAFF. CDR3 DNA: TGCAGCGTTGAAGGGACAGACTACACTGAAGCTTTCTTT.

The J gene is TRBJ2-7, the V gene TRBV5-1, with D hard to call. V was pared by 5 bases and J by 1 base, with 13 bases between. The CDR3 covers 14 residues. Germline V CDR1 and CDR2: SGHRS, YFSETQ. The CDR3: CASSPWVQSYEQYF. The CDR3 DNA sequence: TGCGCCAGCAGTCCGTGGGTCCAGTCCTACGAGCAGTACTTC.

In the case of this clone: The identical CDR3 is also encoded by other nucleotide sequences in the sample. The chain carries TRBV13 and TRBJ1-5; TRBD1 is a possible D gene (6 bases). CDR3 size: 13 residues. Germline loops: CDR1 PRHDT, CDR2 FYEKMQ (reference sequence). V was shortened by 3 bases and J by 6 bases, with 9 bases between the two germline ends. CDR3 amino acids: CASSLGGGQPQHF. The DNA of the CDR3 is TGTGCCAGCAGCTTGGGGGGCGGTCAGCCCCAGCATTTT. The full variable domain, completed using reference TRBV13 and TRBJ1-5, is AAGVIQSPRHLIKEKRETATLKCYPIPRHDTVYWYQQGPGQDPQFLISFYEKMQSDKGSIPDRFSAQQFSDYHSELNMSSLELGDSALYFCASSLGGGQPQHFGDGTRLSIL.

J is TRBJ2-1 and V is TRBV25-1, with D perhaps matching TRBD1 or TRBD2 (6 bases each). CDR3 size: 15 residues. Germline CDR1 reads MGHDK; CDR2 reads SYGVNS. Trimming took off 2 bases at V and 5 bases at J, with 13 bases between the two ends. CDR3 sequence reads: CASSERSGGHNEQFF. DNA for the CDR3: TGTGCCAGCAGTGAAAGATCCGGGGGCCACAATGAGCAGTTCTTC.

The chain has TRBV6-5 and TRBJ1-6, with 7 bases fitting TRBD1. Losses at the gene ends were 2 bases for V and 9 bases for J; bases not matched to a gene: 1. Germline CDR1 reads MNHEY; CDR2 reads SVGAGI. This CDR3 has 13 amino acids. The CDR3 DNA sequence: TGTGCCAGCAGTTACCGACAGGGTTCACCCCTCCACTTT. This gives the protein CASSYRQGSPLHF.

In this sample, this clone turned up a few times. The genes are TRBV10-3 and TRBJ2-3; 8 positions match TRBD2. This CDR3 region has 15 residues. Germline-derived CDR1 and CDR2 are ENHRY and SYGVKD. The junction had 4 bases not matched to a gene; V was cut back by 3 bases and J by 2 bases. The DNA for the CDR3 is TGTGCCATCAGTGACGGGGGGGTCATCACAGATACGCAGTATTTT. It translates to CAISDGGVITDTQYF.

V usage is TRBV19 and J usage is TRBJ1-2; 7 positions match TRBD1. Trimming removed 4 bases from V and 3 bases from J; junction bases left unmatched: 8. The germline gives CDR1 LNHDA, CDR2 SQIVND (reference sequence). This CDR3 contains 15 residues. The DNA for the CDR3 is TGTGCCAGTAGTACCCCGGGACAGATCTACTATGGCTACACCTTC. Translated, it gives CASSTPGQIYYGYTF.